This T cell receptor (beta chain) emerged from a study of T cell responses to AZD1222 COVID-19 vaccine. Study background: Researchers grouped second doses given at about 4 or about 12 weeks into one pool. Study-wide points: Clonal diversity was possibly underestimated; the donors were predominantly white British and more often female. Receipt of two AZD1222 doses was followed by a rise in Spike-specific TCR breadth and depth. Without day 14 samples, only post-peak T cell repertoires were studied.

TCRdb keeps only in-frame clones here, not all; method: immunoSEQ multiplex PCR. The sample records 80,000 or so clones, roughly 87% being singletons. The CDR3 length is 16 residues. Germline assignment: CDR1 MGHRA and CDR2 YSYEKL. J lost 3 bases, V lost 0 bases, and 4 bases had no gene match. In the case of this clone: Its antigen remains unidentified.

The chain recombines TRBV4-1 with TRBJ2-1, with 8 bases fitting TRBD2. The clonotype comes from an adult in good health. The sample was peripheral blood, taken on day 0 of AZD1222 vaccination. CDR3 sequence reads: CASSQDLGLVYNEQFF. CDR3 nucleotide sequence: TGCGCCAGCAGCCAAGATCTGGGACTAGTCTACAATGAGCAGTTCTTC.